The sequence of this T cell receptor (beta chain) was determined in a study of CD8 T cells in ankylosing spondylitis. Study findings and constraints: Significant enrichment of disease-linked clones was reportedly seen in matched ankylosing spondylitis synovial fluid. Among TCR beta sequences, a motif of several highly homologous variants appeared characteristic of ankylosing spondylitis blood.

TCRdb independently ran MiXCR on the 5' RACE reads; one entry per CDR3 protein. The table includes 220,000 or so distinct CDR3 sequences, roughly a tenth detected once. This CDR3 spans 13 amino acids. V dropped 2 bases and J dropped 3 bases, with 9 bases sitting between them. Looked up from germline, CDR1 is SGHRS and CDR2 is YFSETQ. This clonotype was counted ten times or more. Antigen: not known. Sequenced: blood, either unsorted or a sorted T cell fraction (not recorded which). The V gene is TRBV5-1, the J gene TRBJ2-7, with D possibly being TRBD1 (6 bases). This receptor was taken from a male donor with ankylosing spondylitis or in good health (not recorded which). CDR3 nucleotides: TGCGCCAGCAGCTTAAAGGGGGTCTACGAGCAGTACTTC. Translating gives CASSLKGVYEQYF.